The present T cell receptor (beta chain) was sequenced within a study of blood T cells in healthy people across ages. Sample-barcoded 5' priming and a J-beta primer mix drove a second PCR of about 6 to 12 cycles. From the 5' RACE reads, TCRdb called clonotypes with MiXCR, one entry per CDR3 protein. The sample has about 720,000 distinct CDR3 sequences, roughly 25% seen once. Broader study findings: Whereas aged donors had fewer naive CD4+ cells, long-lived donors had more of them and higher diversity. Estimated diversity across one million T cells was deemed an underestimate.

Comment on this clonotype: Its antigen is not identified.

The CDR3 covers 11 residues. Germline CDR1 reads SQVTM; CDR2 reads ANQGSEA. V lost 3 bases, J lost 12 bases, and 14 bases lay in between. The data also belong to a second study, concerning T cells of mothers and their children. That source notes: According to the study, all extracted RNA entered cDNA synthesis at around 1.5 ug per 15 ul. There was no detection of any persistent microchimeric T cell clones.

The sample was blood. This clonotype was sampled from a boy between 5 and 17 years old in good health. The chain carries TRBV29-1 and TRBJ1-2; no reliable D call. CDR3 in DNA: TGCAGCGTTGAGGGCCCTTTAGTGCACACCTTC. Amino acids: CSVEGPLVHTF.